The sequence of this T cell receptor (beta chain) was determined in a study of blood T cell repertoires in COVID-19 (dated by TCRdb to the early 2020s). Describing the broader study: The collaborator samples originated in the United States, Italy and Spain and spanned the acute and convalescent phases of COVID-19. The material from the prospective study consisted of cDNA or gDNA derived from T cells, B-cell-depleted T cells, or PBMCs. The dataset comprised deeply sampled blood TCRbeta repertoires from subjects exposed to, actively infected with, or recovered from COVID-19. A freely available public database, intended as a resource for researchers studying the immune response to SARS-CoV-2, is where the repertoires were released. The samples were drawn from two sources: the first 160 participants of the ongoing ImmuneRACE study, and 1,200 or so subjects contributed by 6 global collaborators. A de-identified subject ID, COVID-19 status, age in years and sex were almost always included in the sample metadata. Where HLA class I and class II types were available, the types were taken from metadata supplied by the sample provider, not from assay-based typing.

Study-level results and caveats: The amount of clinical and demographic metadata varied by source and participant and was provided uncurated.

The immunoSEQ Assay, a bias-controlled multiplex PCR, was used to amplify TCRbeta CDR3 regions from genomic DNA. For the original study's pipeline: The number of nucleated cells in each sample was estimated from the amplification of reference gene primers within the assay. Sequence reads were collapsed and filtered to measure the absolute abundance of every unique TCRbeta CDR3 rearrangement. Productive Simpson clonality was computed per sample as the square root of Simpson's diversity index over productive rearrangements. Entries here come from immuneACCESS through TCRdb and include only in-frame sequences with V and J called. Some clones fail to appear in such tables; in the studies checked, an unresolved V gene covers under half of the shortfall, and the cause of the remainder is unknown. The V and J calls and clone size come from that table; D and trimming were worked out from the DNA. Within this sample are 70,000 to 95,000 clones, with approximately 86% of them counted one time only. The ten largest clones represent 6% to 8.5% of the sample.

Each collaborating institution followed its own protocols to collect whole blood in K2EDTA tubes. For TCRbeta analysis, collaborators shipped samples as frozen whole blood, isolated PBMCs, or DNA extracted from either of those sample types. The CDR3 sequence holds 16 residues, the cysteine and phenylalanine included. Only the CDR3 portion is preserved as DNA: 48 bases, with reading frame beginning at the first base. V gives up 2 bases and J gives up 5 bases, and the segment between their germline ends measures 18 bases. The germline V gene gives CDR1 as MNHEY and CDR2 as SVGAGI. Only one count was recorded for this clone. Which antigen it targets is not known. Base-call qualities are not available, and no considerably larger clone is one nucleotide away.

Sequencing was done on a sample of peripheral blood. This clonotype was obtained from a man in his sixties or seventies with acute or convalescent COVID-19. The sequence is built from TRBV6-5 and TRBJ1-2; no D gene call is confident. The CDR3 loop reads CASSYLSKDVLYGYTF. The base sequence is TGTGCCAGCAGTTACCTCAGTAAAGATGTCCTTTATGGCTACACCTTC.